These 24 T cell receptor beta chains were sequenced from one sample in a study of cytomegalovirus exposure and HLA in healthy donors. Primers for the PCR totalled 60 Vbeta and 13 Jbeta. The repertoire was sequenced with immunoSEQ multiplex PCR; TCRdb's copy has only in-frame clones and lacks some. The repertoire table contains 100,000 to 150,000 clones. Sequencing used PBMCs. The receptor source for this set is a man aged 25-40 years in good health and CMV-seronegative.

The V gene is TRBV19, the J gene TRBJ2-3; tentatively, D is TRBD1 (6 bases). V was clipped by 1 base and J by 2 bases, with 10 bases between them. The germline gives CDR1 LNHDA, CDR2 SQIVND (reference sequence). The CDR3 contains 15 residues. The CDR3 region is CASSIGGPDTDTQYF. CDR3 bases: TGTGCCAGTAGTATAGGGGGGCCAGACACAGATACGCAGTATTTT.

The V gene is TRBV6-1, the J gene TRBJ1-2; the match to TRBD1 covers 9 bases. The CDR3 covers 13 residues. Germline V gives CDR1 MNHNS, CDR2 SASEGT. After removal of 7 bases from V and 2 bases from J, the junction contained 2 bases not matched to a gene. The CDR3 DNA reads as TGTGCCAGCAAGGGACAGGGCAACTATGGCTACACCTTC. It specifies CASKGQGNYGYTF.

V and J are TRBV10-3 and TRBJ2-3; TRBD2 matches 8 bases. Losses at the gene ends were 4 bases for V and 3 bases for J; bases not matched to a gene: 9. The CDR3 extends over 16 amino acids. The germline CDR1 and CDR2 sequences are ENHRY and SYGVKD. The CDR3 loop is CAISVGRREATDTQYF. The CDR3 DNA reads TGTGCCATCAGTGTAGGTAGGCGGGAGGCAACAGATACGCAGTATTTT.

J is TRBJ2-5 and V is TRBV30, with D tentatively TRBD2 (5 bases). Judging by the DNA end, TRBJ2-7 fits better; the J call may be wrong. This CDR3 is built from 13 residues. Germline lookup yields CDR1 GTSNPN and CDR2 SVGIG (reference sequence). The CDR3 nucleotides read TGTGCCTGGAGTTTAAAAGGACTCTACGAGCAGTACTTC. Protein product: CAWSLKGLYEQYF.

V is TRBV5-6 and J is TRBJ2-1, with a weak D call TRBD1 (5 bases). This CDR3 is built from 14 residues. Germline assignment: CDR1 SGHDT and CDR2 YYEEEE. Trimming removed 1 base at V and 7 bases at J, with 12 bases between. The CDR3 protein is CASSLSQGRNEQFF. The CDR3 nucleotides read TGTGCCAGCAGCTTGTCTCAGGGCCGGAATGAGCAGTTCTTC.

V usage is TRBV7-2 and J usage is TRBJ1-2; D gene unclear. Germline-derived CDR1 and CDR2 are SGHTA and FQGNSA. CDR3 length: 15 amino acids. V lost 0 bases, J lost 5 bases, and 13 bases lay in between. The DNA of the CDR3 is TGTGCCAGCAGCTTAGCGCGAGGTACGGCTTATGGCTACACCTTC. This translates into CASSLARGTAYGYTF.

This chain links TRBV30 with TRBJ2-7; the D gene is possibly TRBD2 (5 bases). In germline, CDR1 is GTSNPN, CDR2 SVGIG (reference sequence). Trimming shortened V by 1 base and J by 5 bases, and 6 bases separated the two germline ends. There are 11 residues in the CDR3. The DNA for the CDR3 is TGTGCCTGGAGTGGAGGGAACGAGCAGTACTTC. Its translation: CAWSGGNEQYF.

This rearrangement joins TRBV30 to TRBJ2-2; D is perhaps TRBD1 (6 bases). The CDR3 consists of 13 residues. V lost 3 bases to trimming and J lost 7 bases, with 12 bases between them. The germline V gene encodes CDR1 GTSNPN and CDR2 SVGIG (reference sequence). CDR3 sequence reads: CAWSYRDSGELFF. CDR3 nucleotides: TGTGCCTGGAGCTACAGGGATAGCGGGGAGCTGTTTTTT.

V gene TRBV5-6 combines with J gene TRBJ2-3, with D maybe TRBD2 (5 bases). The CDR3 is 15 residues long. Germline V gives CDR1 SGHDT, CDR2 YYEEEE. Trimming removed 4 bases from V and 2 bases from J, with 14 bases in between. This chain's CDR3 is CASSRRADDTDTQYF. CDR3 DNA: TGTGCCAGCAGCCGCCGAGCGGACGACACAGATACGCAGTATTTT.

The chain employs TRBV4-3 and TRBJ2-7; D gene uncertain. The germline V gene has CDR1 LGHNA and CDR2 YSLEER. Trimming left V 6 bases short and J 6 bases short, with 15 bases between. The CDR3 length is 13 residues. The CDR3 sequence is CASRKDAQAEQYF. The CDR3 DNA is TGCGCCAGCAGAAAGGATGCTCAGGCCGAGCAGTACTTC.

J is TRBJ2-5 and V is TRBV5-6; D is unclear. The CDR3 is made up of 12 amino acids. V lost 0 bases and J 5 bases, leaving 5 bases between the germline ends. Germline loops: CDR1 SGHDT, CDR2 YYEEEE. The CDR3 DNA reads TGTGCCAGCAGCTTGGCCCAGGAGACCCAGTACTTC. Its protein product is CASSLAQETQYF.

The rearrangement uses TRBV28 and TRBJ2-3; TRBD2 is a possible D gene (6 bases). The germline CDR1 and CDR2 sequences are MDHEN and SYDVKM. The CDR3 is 17 amino acids. The V gene lost 3 bases and the J gene lost 2 bases, with 18 bases spanning the gap. The CDR3 sequence is CASSFVQGSGVTDTQYF. The CDR3 nucleotides are TGTGCCAGCAGTTTTGTTCAAGGTTCGGGGGTCACAGATACGCAGTATTTT.

The chain employs TRBV5-6 and TRBJ1-3; 8 bases map to TRBD1. Germline V gives CDR1 SGHDT, CDR2 YYEEEE. V lost 3 bases and J lost 4; bases outside the gene matches: 9. The length of the CDR3 is 16 residues. In DNA, the CDR3 is TGTGCCAGCAGCTGGACAGACAGGGGATCAGGAAACACCATATATTTT. Protein: CASSWTDRGSGNTIYF.

The genes are TRBV2 and TRBJ1-5, with TRBD1 identical over 11 bases. The ends lost 6 bases at V and 7 bases at J; junction bases unmatched: 5. Germline lookup yields CDR1 SNHLY and CDR2 FYNNEI. This CDR3 region has 14 residues. CDR3 sequence (DNA): TGTGCCAGCAGGATCGGGACAGGGGGGCAGCCCCAGCATTTT. The encoded protein is CASRIGTGGQPQHF.

The V call is TRBV19, the J call TRBJ2-3; TRBD1 aligns across 7 bases. The V gene end was trimmed by 5 bases and the J gene end by 10 bases; junction bases not matched to a gene: 9. This CDR3 has 13 residues. Germline V gene data show CDR1 as LNHDA and CDR2 as SQIVND (reference sequence). In nucleotides, the CDR3 is TGTGCCAGTAGTTCTAGACGGGACAGCTCGCAGTATTTT. Translation gives CASSSRRDSSQYF.

The V gene is TRBV29-1, the J gene TRBJ1-2; D not resolved. With 3 bases removed from V and 7 bases from J, the gap between germline ends came to 3 bases. The germline gives CDR1 SQVTM, CDR2 ANQGSEA. This CDR3 contains 9 residues. CDR3 sequence (DNA): TGCAGCGTTGATCGTGGCTACACCTTC. Its translation is CSVDRGYTF.

The chain uses TRBV5-1 and TRBJ2-5, with 12 bases aligning to TRBD2. The germline CDR1 and CDR2 sequences are SGHRS and YFSETQ. The CDR3 contains 16 residues. J was trimmed by 4 bases and V by 4 bases; bases with no gene match: 8. CDR3 bases: TGCGCCAGCAGCCTCCGGACTAGCGGGAAAGGAGAGACCCAGTACTTC. Protein product: CASSLRTSGKGETQYF. Supplemented by reference TRBV5-1 and TRBJ2-5, the full variable domain reads KAGVTQTPRYLIKTRGQQVTLSCSPISGHRSVSWYQQTPGQGLQFLFEYFSETQRNKGNFPGRFSGRQFSNSRSEMNVSTLELGDSALYLCASSLRTSGKGETQYFGPGTRLLVL.

The chain carries TRBV7-9 and TRBJ2-4; D may be TRBD2 (6 bases). Trimming stripped 5 bases from V and 16 bases from J, with 15 bases between. Germline V gives CDR1 SEHNR, CDR2 FQNEAQ (reference sequence). There are 11 residues in the CDR3. CDR3: CASSPWEDLYF. The CDR3 nucleotides read TGTGCCAGCAGCCCGTGGGAGGACCTATACTTC.

The V and J genes are TRBV6-5 and TRBJ2-7; 9 bases are shared with TRBD1. This CDR3 contains 15 residues. Germline loops: CDR1 MNHEY, CDR2 SVGAGI. Unmatched junction bases numbered 7, after V lost 2 bases and J lost 5 bases. The CDR3 here is CASSYGGTGHNEQYF. DNA of the CDR3: TGTGCCAGCAGTTACGGGGGGACAGGGCATAACGAGCAGTACTTC.

V gene TRBV18 combines with J gene TRBJ2-1; 8 positions agree with TRBD1. CDR1 and CDR2 from the germline V gene are KGHSH and LQKENI. Trimming cost V 6 bases and J 6 bases; bases outside gene matches: 13. This CDR3 is 16 amino acids long. CDR3 coding DNA: TGTGCCAGCTCTCCTAGGGACAGGATTGATCTCAATGAGCAGTTCTTC. It encodes CASSPRDRIDLNEQFF.

The genes are TRBV11-2 and TRBJ2-1; 10 bases are shared with TRBD2. The length of the CDR3 is 15 residues. Trimming at V came to 3 bases and at J to 3 bases, leaving 2 bases not matched to a gene. Germline lookup yields CDR1 SGHAT and CDR2 FQNNGV. CDR3: CASSFGLADYNEQFF. The DNA of the CDR3 is TGTGCCAGCAGCTTCGGACTAGCGGACTACAATGAGCAGTTCTTC.

This chain links TRBV19 with TRBJ1-5; tentative D call: TRBD1 (6 bases). This CDR3 contains 13 residues. Trimming took 7 bases from V and 2 from J, leaving 9 bases between them. Germline V CDR1 and CDR2: LNHDA, SQIVND (reference sequence). The CDR3 bases are TGTGCCAGTAAGTCAGGGGGCAATCAGCCCCAGCATTTT. Amino acid sequence: CASKSGGNQPQHF.

The chain links TRBV5-1 to TRBJ1-1, with TRBD1 matching over 10 bases. This CDR3 region has 18 residues. V trimming: 3 bases; J trimming: 1 base; junction bases outside the gene matches: 12. Germline values: CDR1 SGHRS, CDR2 YFSETQ. CDR3: CASSSLVGTGVWNTEAFF. In nucleotides, the CDR3 is TGCGCCAGCAGCTCCCTGGTTGGGACAGGGGTCTGGAACACTGAAGCTTTCTTT.

The genes are TRBV7-3 and TRBJ2-2, with a possible D match to TRBD2 (6 bases). The CDR3 runs to 14 residues. Germline CDR1 and CDR2: SGHTA and FQGTGA. The V and J ends lost 8 bases and 2 bases respectively, with 12 bases between them. The CDR3, as DNA: TGTGCCAGCCGGACGGGAGTCAACACCGGGGAGCTGTTTTTT. Residues: CASRTGVNTGELFF.